The clone carrying this TCR beta chain was detected once. Antigen unknown. V lost 0 bases to trimming and J lost 3 bases, with 7 bases between them. Per the germline V gene, CDR1 is SGHRS and CDR2 is YFSETQ. The CDR3 spans 14 residues. This sample stems from a study of a mutant IDH1 vaccine in newly diagnosed glioma. Background on the study: At weeks 1, 3, 5, 7, 11, 15, 19 and 23, patients received a vaccination, eight in all. Patients had received radiotherapy, temozolomide, or both previously, most receiving both.

Indicated time point: week 23, last vaccination. Each vaccine dose was 300 ug of mutant IDH1 20-mer peptide, with topical imiquimod. Using immunoSEQ multiplex PCR, the repertoire was profiled, and TCRdb retains in-frame clones only, with some absent. Of approximately 70,000 clones listed, 84% are singletons. Sequenced material: PBMCs, taken from a glioma patient whose treatment included an IDH1 peptide vaccine. The chain uses TRBV5-1 and TRBJ1-3, with TRBD1 as a possible D gene (6 bases). The sequence was obtained from a man aged 18-30 years with glioma. The CDR3 DNA sequence: TGCGCCAGCAGCTTGGGGACAGATGGAAACACCATATATTTT. Translation gives CASSLGTDGNTIYF.